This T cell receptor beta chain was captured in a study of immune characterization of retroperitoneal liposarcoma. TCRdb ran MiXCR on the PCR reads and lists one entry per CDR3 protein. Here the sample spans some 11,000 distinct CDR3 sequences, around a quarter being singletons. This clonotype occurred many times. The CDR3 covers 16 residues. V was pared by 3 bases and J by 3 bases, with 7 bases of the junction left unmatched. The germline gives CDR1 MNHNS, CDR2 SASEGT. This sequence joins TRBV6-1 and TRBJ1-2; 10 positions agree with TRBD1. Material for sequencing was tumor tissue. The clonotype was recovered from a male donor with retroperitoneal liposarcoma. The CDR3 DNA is TGTGCCAGCAGTGATGAGAGGACAGGGGGGGACTATGGCTACACCTTC. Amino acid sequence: CASSDERTGGDYGYTF.